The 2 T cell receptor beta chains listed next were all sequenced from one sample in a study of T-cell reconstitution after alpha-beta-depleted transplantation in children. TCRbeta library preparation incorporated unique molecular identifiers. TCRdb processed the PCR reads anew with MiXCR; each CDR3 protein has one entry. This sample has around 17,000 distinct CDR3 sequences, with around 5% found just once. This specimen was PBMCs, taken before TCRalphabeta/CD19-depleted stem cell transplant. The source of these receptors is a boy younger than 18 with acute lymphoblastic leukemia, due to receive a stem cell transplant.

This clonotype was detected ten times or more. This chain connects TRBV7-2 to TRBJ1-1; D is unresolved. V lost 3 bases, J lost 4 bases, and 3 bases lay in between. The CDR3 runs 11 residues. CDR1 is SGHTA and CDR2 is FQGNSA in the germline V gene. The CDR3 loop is CASSFLTEAFF. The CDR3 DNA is TGTGCCAGCAGCTTTCTCACTGAAGCTTTCTTT.

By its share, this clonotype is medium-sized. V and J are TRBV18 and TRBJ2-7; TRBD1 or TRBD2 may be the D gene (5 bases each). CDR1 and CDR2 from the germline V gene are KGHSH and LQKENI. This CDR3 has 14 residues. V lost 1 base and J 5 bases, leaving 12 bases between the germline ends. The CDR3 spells CASSPQPGLNEQYF. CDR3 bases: TGTGCCAGCTCACCACAGCCGGGGCTTAACGAGCAGTACTTC. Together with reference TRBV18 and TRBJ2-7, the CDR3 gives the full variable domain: NAGVMQNPRHLVRRRGQEARLRCSPMKGHSHVYWYRQLPEEGLKFMVYLQKENIIDESGMPKERFSAEFPKEGPSILRIQQVVRGDSAAYFCASSPQPGLNEQYFGPGTRLTVT.